This record looks at one T cell receptor beta chain sequence and its context. Sequenced by immunoSEQ multiplex PCR; TCRdb stores in-frame clones only, minus some. The data contain some 350,000 clones, more than 75% of them singletons. This sample was taken from a study of blood T cell repertoires in COVID-19. Germline loops: CDR1 SQVTM, CDR2 ANQGSEA. This CDR3 contains 14 residues. With V trimmed by 6 bases and J by 3 bases, 6 bases remained unmatched. The specimen was peripheral blood. The source is a human donor in a cohort sampled during active COVID-19. The chain joins TRBV29-1 to TRBJ1-1; TRBD1 matches at 11 bases. The CDR3 DNA sequence: TGCAGCGTACGTAGGGACAGGGGGGACACTGAAGCTTTCTTT. Its translation is CSVRRDRGDTEAFF.